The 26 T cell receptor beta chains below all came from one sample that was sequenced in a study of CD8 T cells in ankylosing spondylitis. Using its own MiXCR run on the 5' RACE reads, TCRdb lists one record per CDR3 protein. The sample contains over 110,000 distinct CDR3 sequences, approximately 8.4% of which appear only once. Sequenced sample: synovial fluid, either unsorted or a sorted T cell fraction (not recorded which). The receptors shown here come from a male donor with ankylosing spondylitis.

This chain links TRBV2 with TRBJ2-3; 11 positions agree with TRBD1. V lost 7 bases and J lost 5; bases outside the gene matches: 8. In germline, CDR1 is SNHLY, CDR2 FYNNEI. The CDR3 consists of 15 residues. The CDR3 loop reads CASTETGQGGDTQYF. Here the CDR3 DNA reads TGTGCCAGCACAGAAACGGGACAGGGGGGAGATACGCAGTATTTT.

The CDR3 region has the DNA TGTGCCAGCAGCAAAAAAAGGACTAGCGGCTACAATGAGCAGTTCTTC. It specifies CASSKKRTSGYNEQFF. J is TRBJ2-1 and V is TRBV21-1; no DNA check was done on the table's D call, TRBD2. TRBV21-1 is an annotated pseudogene. The CDR3 is 16 residues long.

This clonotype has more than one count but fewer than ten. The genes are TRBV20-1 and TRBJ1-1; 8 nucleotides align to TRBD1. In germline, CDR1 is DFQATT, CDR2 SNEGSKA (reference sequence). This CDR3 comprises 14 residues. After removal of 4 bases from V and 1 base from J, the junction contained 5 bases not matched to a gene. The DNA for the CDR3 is TGCAGTGCTAATGTTCAGGGGGCGAACACTGAAGCTTTCTTT. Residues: CSANVQGANTEAFF.

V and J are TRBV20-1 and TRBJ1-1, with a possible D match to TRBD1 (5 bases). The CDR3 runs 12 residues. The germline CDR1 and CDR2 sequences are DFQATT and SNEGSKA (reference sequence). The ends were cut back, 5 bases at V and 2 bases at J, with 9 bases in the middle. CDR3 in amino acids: CSALDSNTEAFF. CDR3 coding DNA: TGCAGTGCTCTTGACAGCAACACTGAAGCTTTCTTT.

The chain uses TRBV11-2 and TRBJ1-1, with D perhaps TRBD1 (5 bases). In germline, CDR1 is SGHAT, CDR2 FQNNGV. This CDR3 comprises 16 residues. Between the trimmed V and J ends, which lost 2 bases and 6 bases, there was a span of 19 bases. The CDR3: CASSLSRGGGNSEAFF. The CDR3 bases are TGTGCCAGCAGCTTAAGTAGGGGAGGAGGCAACTCTGAAGCTTTCTTT.

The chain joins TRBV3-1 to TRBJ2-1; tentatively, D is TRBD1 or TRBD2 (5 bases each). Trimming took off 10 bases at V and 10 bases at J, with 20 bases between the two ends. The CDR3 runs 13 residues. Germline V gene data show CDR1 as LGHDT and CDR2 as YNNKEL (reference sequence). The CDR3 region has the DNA TGTGCCACTTCGGACTGGGGGATCAACGAGCAGTTCTTC. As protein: CATSDWGINEQFF.

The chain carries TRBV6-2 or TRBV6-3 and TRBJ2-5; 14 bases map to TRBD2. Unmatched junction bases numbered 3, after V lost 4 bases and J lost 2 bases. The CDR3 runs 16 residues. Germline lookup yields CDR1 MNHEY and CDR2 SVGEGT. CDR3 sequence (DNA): TGTGCCAGCAGTTTTGGACTAGCGGGGGGTCAAGAGACCCAGTACTTC. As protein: CASSFGLAGGQETQYF.

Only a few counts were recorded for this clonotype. The CDR3 here is CASSLLKADAYEQYF. The CDR3 region has the DNA TGTGCCAGCAGCTTGTTGAAGGCAGATGCCTACGAGCAGTACTTC. The chain uses TRBV5-5 and TRBJ2-7; D uncertain. Germline-derived CDR1 and CDR2 are SGHKS and YYEKEE (reference sequence). There are 15 residues in the CDR3. Trimming took off 1 base at V and 2 bases at J, with 13 bases between the two ends. Variable domain in full (rest from reference TRBV5-5 and TRBJ2-7): DAGVTQSPTHLIKTRGQQVTLRCSPISGHKSVSWYQQVLGQGPQFIFQYYEKEERGRGNFPDRFSARQFPNYSSELNVNALLLGDSALYLCASSLLKADAYEQYFGPGTRLTVT.

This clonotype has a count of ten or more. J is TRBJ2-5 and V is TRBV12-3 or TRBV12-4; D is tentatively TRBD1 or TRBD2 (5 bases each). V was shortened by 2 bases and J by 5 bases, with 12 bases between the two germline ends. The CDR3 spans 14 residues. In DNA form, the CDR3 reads TGTGCCAGCAGTTTACGGGGCATCGAGGAGACCCAGTACTTC. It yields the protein CASSLRGIEETQYF.

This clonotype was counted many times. CDR3 in amino acids: CASSFRAGSGELFF. CDR3 in DNA: TGTGCCAGCAGCTTTAGGGCAGGGTCCGGGGAGCTGTTTTTT. The chain links TRBV11-2 to TRBJ2-2; weak D call: TRBD1 (5 bases). V was shortened by 3 bases and J by 6 bases, with 11 bases between the two germline ends. From germline, CDR1 is SGHAT and CDR2 FQNNGV. This CDR3 has 14 residues.

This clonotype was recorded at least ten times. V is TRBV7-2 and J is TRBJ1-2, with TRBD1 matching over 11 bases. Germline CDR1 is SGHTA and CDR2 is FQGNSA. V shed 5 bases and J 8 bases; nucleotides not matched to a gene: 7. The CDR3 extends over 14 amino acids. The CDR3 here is CASSRSGTGGGYTF. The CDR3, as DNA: TGTGCCAGCAGCAGATCCGGGACAGGGGGGGGCTACACCTTC.

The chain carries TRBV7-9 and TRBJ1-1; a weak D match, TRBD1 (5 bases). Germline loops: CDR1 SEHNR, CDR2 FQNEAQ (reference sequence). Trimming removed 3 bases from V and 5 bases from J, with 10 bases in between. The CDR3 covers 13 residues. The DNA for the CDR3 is TGTGCCAGCAGCTTTTTGGGGGGTACTGAAGCTTTCTTT. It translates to CASSFLGGTEAFF.

DNA of the CDR3: TGTGCCATCAGCTTGGGGGGGTTGCGGGAGCAGTACTTC. Its translation is CAISLGGLREQYF. The J gene is TRBJ2-7, the V gene TRBV5-2; no check of the table's D call, TRBD1, against the DNA was made. TRBV5-2 is a pseudogene. There are 13 residues in the CDR3.

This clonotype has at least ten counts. CDR3 DNA: TGCAGTGCTCCAACGGGTAATCAGCCCCAGCATTTT. Protein product: CSAPTGNQPQHF. The chain carries TRBV20-1 and TRBJ1-5; D is ambiguous. Trimming shortened V by 5 bases and J by 4 bases, and 9 bases separated the two germline ends. Germline lookup yields CDR1 DFQATT and CDR2 SNEGSKA (reference sequence). This CDR3 has 12 residues.

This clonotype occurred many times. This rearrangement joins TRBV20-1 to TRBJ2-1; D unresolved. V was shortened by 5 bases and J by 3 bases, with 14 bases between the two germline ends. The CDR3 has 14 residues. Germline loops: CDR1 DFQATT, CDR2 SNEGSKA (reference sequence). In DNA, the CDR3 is TGCAGTGCTGGGGTTTCCCCTTACTACAATGAGCAGTTCTTC. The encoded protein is CSAGVSPYYNEQFF.

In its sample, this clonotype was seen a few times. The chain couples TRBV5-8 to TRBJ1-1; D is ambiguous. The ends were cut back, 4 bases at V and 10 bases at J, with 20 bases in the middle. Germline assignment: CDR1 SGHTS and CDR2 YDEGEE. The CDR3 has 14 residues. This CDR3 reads CASSRGLPALGAFF. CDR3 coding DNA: TGTGCCAGCAGCCGTGGACTACCGGCCTTGGGAGCTTTCTTT.

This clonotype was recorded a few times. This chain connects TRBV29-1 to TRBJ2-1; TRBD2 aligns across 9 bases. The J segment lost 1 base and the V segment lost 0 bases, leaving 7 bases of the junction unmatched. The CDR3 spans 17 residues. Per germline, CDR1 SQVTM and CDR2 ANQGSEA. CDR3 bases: TGCAGCGTTGAAGATGGAGGGCGGGGGGGGTCCTACAATGAGCAGTTCTTC. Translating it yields CSVEDGGRGGSYNEQFF.

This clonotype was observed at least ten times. CDR3 nucleotide sequence: TGTGCCAGCAGCTCAGGACAGGGGAGCAGCCAGCCCCAGCATTTT. Its protein product is CASSSGQGSSQPQHF. The rearrangement links TRBV7-8 to TRBJ1-5; TRBD1 agrees at 9 bases. This CDR3 is 15 amino acids long. The germline V gene has CDR1 SGHVS and CDR2 FQNEAQ. The J segment lost 7 bases and the V segment lost 4 bases, leaving 8 bases of the junction unmatched.

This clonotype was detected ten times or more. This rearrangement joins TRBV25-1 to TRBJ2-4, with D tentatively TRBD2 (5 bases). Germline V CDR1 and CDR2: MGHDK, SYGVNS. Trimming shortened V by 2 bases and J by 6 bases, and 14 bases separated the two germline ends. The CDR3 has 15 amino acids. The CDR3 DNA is TGTGCCAGCAGTGAACAAGAGGGCTACGGAAACATTCAGTACTTC. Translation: CASSEQEGYGNIQYF.

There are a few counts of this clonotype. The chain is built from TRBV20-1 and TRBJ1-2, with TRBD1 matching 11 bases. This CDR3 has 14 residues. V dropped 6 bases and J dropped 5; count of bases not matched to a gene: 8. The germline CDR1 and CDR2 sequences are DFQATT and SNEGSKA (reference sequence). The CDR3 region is CSAGQGAHGYGYTF. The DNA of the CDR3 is TGCAGTGCAGGACAGGGGGCGCACGGGTATGGCTACACCTTC.

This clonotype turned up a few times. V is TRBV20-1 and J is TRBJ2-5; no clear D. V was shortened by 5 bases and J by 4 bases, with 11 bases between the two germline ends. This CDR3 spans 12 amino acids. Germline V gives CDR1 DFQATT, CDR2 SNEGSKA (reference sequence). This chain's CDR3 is CSAPGLGETQYF. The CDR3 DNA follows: TGCAGTGCTCCGGGTCTTGGAGAGACCCAGTACTTC.

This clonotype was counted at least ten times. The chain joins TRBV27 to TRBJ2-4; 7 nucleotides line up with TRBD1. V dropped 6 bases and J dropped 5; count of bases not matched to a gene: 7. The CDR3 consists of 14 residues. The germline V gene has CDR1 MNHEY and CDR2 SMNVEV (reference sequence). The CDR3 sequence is CASSFRQGENIQYF. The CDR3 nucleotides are TGTGCCAGCAGCTTTCGACAGGGAGAAAACATTCAGTACTTC.

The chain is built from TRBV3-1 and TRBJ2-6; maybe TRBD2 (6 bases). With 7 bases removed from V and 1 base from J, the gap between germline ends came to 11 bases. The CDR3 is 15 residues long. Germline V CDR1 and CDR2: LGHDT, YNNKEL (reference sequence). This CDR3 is CASTNRGSGANVLTF. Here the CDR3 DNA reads TGTGCCAGCACCAACCGGGGGTCTGGGGCCAACGTCCTGACTTTC. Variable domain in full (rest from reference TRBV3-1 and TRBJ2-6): DTAVSQTPKYLVTQMGNDKSIKCEQNLGHDTMYWYKQDSKKFLKIMFSYNNKELIINETVPNRFSPKSPDKAHLNLHINSLELGDSAVYFCASTNRGSGANVLTFGAGSRLTVL.

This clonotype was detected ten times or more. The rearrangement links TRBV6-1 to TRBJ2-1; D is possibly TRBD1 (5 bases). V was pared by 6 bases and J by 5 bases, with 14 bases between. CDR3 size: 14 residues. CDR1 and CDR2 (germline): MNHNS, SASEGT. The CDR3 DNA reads TGTGCCAGCAGAGAGCAGGGCTGGAACAATGAGCAGTTCTTC. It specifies CASREQGWNNEQFF.

CDR3 sequence reads: CASTVWGSSYEQYF. CDR3 DNA: TGTGCCAGCACGGTCTGGGGAAGCTCCTACGAGCAGTACTTC. The genes are TRBV7-2 and TRBJ2-7; unclear D gene. This CDR3 spans 14 amino acids. The V gene's germline CDR1 is SGHTA and CDR2 FQGNSA. V lost 7 bases to trimming and J lost 0 bases, with 13 bases between them.

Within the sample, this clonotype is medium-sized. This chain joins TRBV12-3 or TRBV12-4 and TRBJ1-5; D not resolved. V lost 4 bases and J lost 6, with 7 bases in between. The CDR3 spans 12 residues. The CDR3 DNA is TGTGCCAGCAGTTACGAGGGTCAGCCCCAGCATTTT. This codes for CASSYEGQPQHF.